This T cell receptor (beta chain) appears in the sequencing data of a study of blood T cells in healthy people across ages (dated by TCRdb to 2013 to 2016). Describing the broader study: Template switching captured roughly one uniquely barcoded TCR beta cDNA molecule per two T cells in model experiments. Age-related changes in TCR beta repertoire diversity were measured in the study by deep sequencing normalized with unique cDNA molecular identifiers. The donors were split into four age groups: young (average about 15 years), middle-aged (nearly 40), aged (more than 60) and long-lived (roughly 77). To avoid experimental bias, donors of different ages were randomly spread across the sequencing lanes. Two additional independent replicas of 1 million unique cDNA reads from the same blood draw were analyzed for two donors (one aged 18 to 30 and one aged 80 or older). Points the paper makes about the study in general: Observed TCR beta diversity per million T cells fell roughly linearly with age, and a significant reduction was already apparent by age roughly 40. Since profiling was done on bulk unsorted PBMCs, naive and antigen-experienced compartments could not be conclusively compared. A strong correlation was found between observed TCR beta diversity and the percentage of naive T cells measured by flow cytometry. Estimates of total diversity based on one million sequenced T cells were considered lower bounds and underestimates. Donor CMV infection status was unknown, potentially confounding age-related changes in expanded clonotypes. Compared with the aged group, more naive CD4+ T cells, fewer expanded clones and increased TCR diversity were shown by the long-lived group, suggesting age selection.

Sequences MNHEY (CDR1) and SMNVEV (CDR2) are obtained from the germline V gene (reference sequence). There are 14 amino acids in the CDR3, from cysteine to phenylalanine inclusive. Only the CDR3 part of the read is kept: 42 bases, read in frame from the first base. V lost 4 bases and J lost 7 bases; the stretch between them is 14 bases long. Concerning this clonotype itself: There is no known antigen for this receptor. Base qualities are missing; no much larger clone stands one base away.

The donors were 40 or so Caucasian individuals from Russia, aged about 6 to 95 years, who were systemically healthy. Each donor gave ten milliliters of peripheral blood, drawn into EDTA-treated Vacutainer tubes. PBMCs were isolated by Ficoll-Paque density-gradient centrifugation, with at least 6.5 million obtained per sample. Trizol reagent was used to extract total RNA from the PBMCs, yielding at least 6 micrograms per sample. For every donor, an aliquot of PBMCs went through flow cytometry to measure the percentages of naive CD45RAhigh/CD27high T cells. The library was obtained by 5' RACE. This sample was sequenced with an Illumina HiSeq 2500. A second PCR of roughly 6 to 11 cycles was performed with a sample-barcoded 5' primer and a J-beta primer mix. A template-switch 5' adaptor carrying 12 random nucleotides introduced a unique molecular identifier onto each TCR beta cDNA molecule. Each sample yielded at least 2.5 million CDR3-containing paired-end reads. First-strand cDNA was synthesized from all RNA with the Mint cDNA synthesis kit, primed by a TRBC-specific oligonucleotide. Following uracil-DNA glycosylase treatment, all cDNA underwent a first 18-cycle PCR with the universal primers M1SS and BC2_uni_R. Regarding the original processing steps: Each sample was normalized by randomly selecting 1 million high-quality reads, each carrying a distinct molecular identifier. Reads with shared molecular identifiers were discarded instead of being binned into consensus sequences. MiTCR, set to a Q25 quality threshold and the strictest error-elimination algorithm, was used for CDR3 identification, clonotype clustering and error correction. A nonparametric unseen species model with Euler transformation was used to estimate lower-bound total TCR beta diversity. Clones were called with MiXCR by TCRdb after fastp trimmed the public reads at Q25, and only in-frame beta chains were retained. CDR3 protein duplicates are merged, each entry listing the most common genes and DNA. These V and J calls are TCRdb output, not the study's own analysis. The sample table records just over 1 million distinct CDR3 sequences; roughly 45% of these occur just once. The ten largest clones take up approximately 20% of the sample.

The chain couples TRBV27 to TRBJ2-1, with TRBD1 as a weak D call on 6 bases. The specimen sequenced was blood. The sequence derives from a woman aged 55-75 years in good health. In nucleotides, the sequence is TGTGCCAGCAGTTCGTCGAGGGGGTTAAATGAGCAGTTCTTC. It is translated as CASSSSRGLNEQFF.